Below are 28 T cell receptor beta chains sequenced from a single sample in a study of blood T cells in healthy people across ages (dated by TCRdb to the mid-2010s). Library generation was performed with 5' RACE. Sequenced on an Illumina HiSeq 2500. A second PCR of about 7 to 12 cycles was run with a J-beta primer mix and a sample-barcoded 5' primer. The public reads were reanalyzed by TCRdb: fastp trimming at Q25, MiXCR alignment, in-frame beta chains only. CDR3 protein duplicates are merged, each entry listing the most common genes and DNA. For this sample there are about 930,000 distinct CDR3 sequences; almost 30% appear just once. The top ten hold around 9.6% of the sample. The sample was also reused in another study, on T cells of mothers and their children.

Sequencing was carried out using blood. The origin of the receptors is a woman between 35 and 50 years old in good health.

This clonotype was picked up a small number of times. The rearrangement links TRBV3-1 to TRBJ2-7, with 8 bases identical to TRBD1. The CDR3 sequence is 15 residues long. Germline lookup yields CDR1 LGHDT and CDR2 YNNKEL (reference sequence). V gave up 4 bases and J gave up 3 bases; unmatched junction bases: 8. The CDR3 region has the DNA TGTGCCAGCAGCCCAGGACAGGGAACTGGCTACGAGCAGTACTTC. It specifies CASSPGQGTGYEQYF.

The rearrangement uses TRBV14 and TRBJ2-3; D possibly corresponds to TRBD2 (6 bases). This CDR3 is built from 15 residues. The ends were cut back, 1 base at V and 3 bases at J, with 11 bases in the middle. From germline, CDR1 is SGHDN and CDR2 FVKESK. As DNA, the CDR3 is TGTGCCAGCAGCCAAGGAGTTGGGGGGACAGATACGCAGTATTTT. Residues: CASSQGVGGTDTQYF.

There are a few counts of this clonotype. V is TRBV7-2 and J is TRBJ1-2, with a tentative D call TRBD1 (6 bases). V was cut by 5 bases and J by 4 bases, with 14 bases left in between. The germline V gene encodes CDR1 SGHTA and CDR2 FQGNSA. The CDR3 runs 14 residues. The CDR3 region is CASSRPGACYGYTF. In DNA form, the CDR3 reads TGTGCCAGCAGCCGTCCGGGGGCATGCTATGGCTACACCTTC.

This clonotype was picked up one time. This chain connects TRBV20-1 to TRBJ1-5; D possibly corresponds to TRBD1 (6 bases). CDR1 DFQATT and CDR2 SNEGSKA come from the germline V gene (reference sequence). With 0 bases removed from V and 3 bases from J, the gap between germline ends came to 18 bases. The CDR3 consists of 17 residues. CDR3 residues: CSARDGSPGVNNQPQHF. In DNA, the CDR3 is TGCAGTGCTAGAGATGGGTCCCCAGGGGTAAACAATCAGCCCCAGCATTTT.

About this clonotype: A read error is possible here, since a much larger clone lies one base away. The J gene is TRBJ2-5, the V gene TRBV5-1; D is unclear. The germline V gene has CDR1 SGHRS and CDR2 YFSETQ. The CDR3 runs 15 residues. Trimming removed 3 bases from V and 11 bases from J, with 23 bases in between. This CDR3 is CASSWMVNTANEQYF. CDR3 in DNA: TGCGCCAGCAGCTGGATGGTGAACACGGCCAATGAGCAGTACTTC.

As regards this clonotype: A much larger clone differs by one base, so this may be a read error. The chain combines TRBV6-5 with TRBJ2-6; possibly TRBD2 for D (6 bases). This CDR3 region has 14 residues. CDR1 MNHEY and CDR2 SVGAGI come from the germline V gene. The CDR3 sequence is CASGRSSGTNVLTF. Here the CDR3 DNA reads TGTGCCAGCGGGAGGAGCTCTGGGACCAACGTCCTGACTTTC.

The genes are TRBV12-3 or TRBV12-4 and TRBJ2-3, with D possibly being TRBD2 (7 bases). The CDR3 spans 15 residues. With 7 bases removed from V and 1 base from J, the gap between germline ends came to 15 bases. The CDR3 sequence is CASIPRGARTDTQYF. The CDR3 region has the DNA TGTGCCAGCATTCCACGGGGGGCGCGCACAGATACGCAGTATTTT.

Ten or more counts support this clonotype. The chain links TRBV29-1 to TRBJ2-3; no clear D. The CDR3 runs 12 residues. Germline V gene data show CDR1 as SQVTM and CDR2 as ANQGSEA. Trimming removed 2 bases at V and 4 bases at J, with 7 bases between. CDR3 in amino acids: CSVELGSDTQYF. In nucleotides, the CDR3 is TGCAGCGTTGAACTGGGCTCAGATACGCAGTATTTT.

This clonotype occurred a few times. V gene TRBV6-2 or TRBV6-3 combines with J gene TRBJ1-2, with 7 bases matching TRBD1. Trimming removed 0 bases from V and 4 bases from J; junction bases left unmatched: 8. Looked up from germline, CDR1 is MNHEY and CDR2 is SVGEGT. CDR3 length equals 16 residues. This chain's CDR3 is CASSYSISGQAYGYTF. CDR3 sequence (DNA): TGTGCCAGCAGTTACTCGATCTCTGGACAGGCCTATGGCTACACCTTC.

On this clonotype: A junction boundary mismatches the germline segment, possibly from a read error. This sequence joins TRBV7-2 and TRBJ1-1, with 8 positions matching TRBD1. The germline V gene encodes CDR1 SGHTA and CDR2 FQGNSA. The CDR3 loop spans 14 amino acids. DNA of the CDR3: TGTGCCAGTAGCTACGACAGGGGAGGAACTGAAGCTTTCTTT. The encoded protein is CASSYDRGGTEAFF.

CDR3 sequence: CASSPERVDTEAFF. In DNA, the CDR3 is TGTGCCAGCAGCCCCGAGAGGGTTGACACTGAAGCTTTCTTT. The chain links TRBV12-3 or TRBV12-4 to TRBJ1-1; D unclear. Trimming stripped 6 bases from V and 3 bases from J, with 14 bases between. The CDR3 contains 14 residues.

This clonotype was picked up many times. J is TRBJ1-5 and V is TRBV4-1; D not resolved. This CDR3 is built from 15 residues. Germline CDR1 and CDR2: MGHRA and YSYEKL. V was clipped by 0 bases and J by 6 bases, with 12 bases between them. CDR3 amino acids: CASSQDPGAPQPQHF. CDR3 coding DNA: TGCGCCAGCAGCCAAGATCCGGGAGCACCTCAGCCCCAGCATTTT.

The chain couples TRBV28 to TRBJ2-3, with TRBD2 matching 9 bases. With 2 bases clipped from V and 8 bases from J, the junction kept 8 bases outside the gene matches. Per the germline V gene, CDR1 is MDHEN and CDR2 is SYDVKM. The CDR3 contains 15 residues. This chain's CDR3 is CASSLVSGGPATQYF. The CDR3 DNA follows: TGTGCCAGCAGTTTAGTAAGCGGGGGGCCGGCTACGCAGTATTTT.

On this clonotype itself: With a much larger clone just one base away, this may be a read error. This chain uses TRBV7-2 with TRBJ2-1; 9 bases map to TRBD2. TRBJ2-7 explains the end of the DNA better; the J call may be wrong. Germline V gene lookup returns CDR1 SGHTA and CDR2 FQGNSA. CDR3 length: 15 residues. Written as DNA, the CDR3 is TGTGCCAGCAGCTTAAGCGGGGGGCCCTACAATGAGCAGTACTTC. Translated, it gives CASSLSGGPYNEQYF.

The genes are TRBV13 and TRBJ1-2, with 9 bases aligning to TRBD1. Germline V gene data show CDR1 as PRHDT and CDR2 as FYEKMQ (reference sequence). Trimming at V came to 5 bases and at J to 3 bases, leaving 10 bases not matched to a gene. The CDR3 extends over 16 amino acids. The CDR3 here is CASSPQQGANDYGYTF. CDR3 coding DNA: TGTGCCAGCAGCCCACAACAGGGGGCGAATGACTATGGCTACACCTTC.

This clonotype was observed a handful of times. The chain recombines TRBV27 with TRBJ1-5; D perhaps matches TRBD1 (6 bases). Germline lookup yields CDR1 MNHEY and CDR2 SMNVEV (reference sequence). There are 14 residues in the CDR3. V lost 2 bases, J lost 7 bases, and 12 bases lay in between. In nucleotides, the CDR3 is TGTGCCAGCAGTTTAGTGGGGGCGAAACAGCCCCAGCATTTT. Amino acid sequence: CASSLVGAKQPQHF.

Turning to this clonotype: This could be a read error, since a much larger clone is one nucleotide away. V gene TRBV7-2 combines with J gene TRBJ2-5; D call uncertain. Germline V gene sequence: CDR1 SGHTA, CDR2 FQGNSA. This CDR3 comprises 15 residues. CDR3 nucleotides: TGTGCCAGCAGCTTATCGTTGTCGGCTCAAGGGACCCAGTACTTC. The encoded protein is CASSLSLSAQGTQYF.

Ten or more counts support this clonotype. This sequence joins TRBV10-3 and TRBJ1-2, with 7 bases identical to TRBD1. The V gene's germline CDR1 is ENHRY and CDR2 SYGVKD. V gave up 9 bases and J gave up 4 bases; unmatched junction bases: 8. This CDR3 comprises 13 residues. CDR3 in DNA: TGTGCCATAACAGGGGACGGACTCTATGGCTACACCTTC. Translation gives CAITGDGLYGYTF.

Remarks on this clonotype: A much larger clone lies one base from this, so it may be a read error. This chain connects TRBV7-9 to TRBJ2-5; 7 bases are shared with TRBD1. The assigned J gene may be wrong: the sequence end matches TRBJ2-7 better. The CDR3 loop spans 14 amino acids. The germline V gene encodes CDR1 SEHNR and CDR2 FQNEAQ (reference sequence). The CDR3 DNA follows: TGTGCCAGCAGCCCTGAGGGGGCGAGCTACGAGCAGTACTTC. Amino acids: CASSPEGASYEQYF.

V gene TRBV19 combines with J gene TRBJ2-1; the D is unclear. Germline V lookup: CDR1 LNHDA, CDR2 SQIVND (reference sequence). The CDR3 loop spans 17 amino acids. Between the trimmed V and J ends, which lost 2 bases and 7 bases, there was a span of 21 bases. CDR3 sequence (DNA): TGTGCCAGTAGTATACGGTCTCCTAGGGATATGGGGAATGAGCAGTTCTTC. Amino acids: CASSIRSPRDMGNEQFF.

This clonotype has more than one count but fewer than ten. CDR3 residues: CASSLSDRGGRTEAFF. DNA for the CDR3: TGTGCCAGCAGTTTATCCGATAGAGGGGGGCGTACTGAAGCTTTCTTT. The V gene is TRBV27, the J gene TRBJ1-1; D perhaps matches TRBD1 (6 bases). Germline V gene data show CDR1 as MNHEY and CDR2 as SMNVEV (reference sequence). The V gene lost 0 bases and the J gene lost 5 bases, with 16 bases spanning the gap. The CDR3 has 16 amino acids.

This clonotype was found a few times. The rearrangement uses TRBV13 and TRBJ1-2, with D uncertain. The germline V gene encodes CDR1 PRHDT and CDR2 FYEKMQ (reference sequence). The CDR3 length is 18 residues. Trimming removed 0 bases from V and 7 bases from J, with 24 bases in between. CDR3 sequence: CASSLGIRLLQPLSGYTF. The DNA of the CDR3 is TGTGCCAGCAGCTTAGGCATCCGACTCCTACAGCCCCTATCTGGCTACACCTTC.

This clonotype was counted many times. This rearrangement joins TRBV9 to TRBJ1-2, with D possibly TRBD1 on 5 matching bases. The V gene's germline CDR1 is SGDLS and CDR2 YYNGEE. The CDR3 runs to 13 residues. Trimming pared 4 bases from V and 6 bases from J, leaving 13 bases between. This CDR3 is CASSRGTDDGYTF. CDR3 nucleotide sequence: TGTGCCAGCAGCCGGGGGACGGACGATGGCTACACCTTC.

This chain uses TRBV10-3 with TRBJ1-5; maybe TRBD1 (5 bases). This CDR3 region has 16 residues. V shed 4 bases and J shed 4 bases, with 17 bases lying between them. Germline V gene data show CDR1 as ENHRY and CDR2 as SYGVKD. CDR3: CAISGGLGKVNQPQHF. The CDR3 nucleotides are TGTGCCATCAGTGGGGGGTTAGGAAAAGTAAATCAGCCCCAGCATTTT.

Here the CDR3 reads CASSKNRGTEAFF. CDR3 in DNA: TGTGCCAGTTCTAAAAATCGGGGCACTGAAGCTTTCTTT. The rearrangement links TRBV27 to TRBJ1-1; D ambiguous. Trimming took off 9 bases at V and 4 bases at J, with 15 bases between the two ends. CDR3 length: 13 residues. The V gene's germline CDR1 is MNHEY and CDR2 SMNVEV (reference sequence).

This clonotype was seen a handful of times. The chain carries TRBV7-2 and TRBJ1-4, with TRBD1 matching 9 bases. J gave up 4 bases and V 5 bases, and 5 bases lay outside the gene matches. CDR1 and CDR2 (germline): SGHTA, FQGNSA. CDR3 length: 15 amino acids. CDR3 amino acids: CASSPGQGFNEKLFF. CDR3 sequence (DNA): TGTGCCAGCAGCCCCGGACAGGGGTTTAATGAAAAACTGTTTTTT.

Of note for this clonotype: One end of the junction varies from germline; a read error may be responsible. The chain joins TRBV7-9 to TRBJ1-1; unclear D gene. CDR3 length: 15 amino acids. Germline V CDR1 and CDR2: SEHNR, FQNEAQ (reference sequence). In nucleotides, the CDR3 is TGTGCCAGCAGCTTAGCGGGCAGCATGAACATTGAAGCTTTCTTT. Translating gives CASSLAGSMNIEAFF.

V gene TRBV9 combines with J gene TRBJ1-2; a possible D gene is TRBD1 (5 bases). The length of the CDR3 is 14 residues. CDR1 is SGDLS, CDR2 YYNGEE, per germline. V shed 4 bases and J shed 10 bases, with 20 bases lying between them. The CDR3 nucleotides read TGTGCCAGCAGCCCAGAGGTGGGGGGATCCCTCTACACCTTC. It translates to CASSPEVGGSLYTF. Drawing the rest from reference TRBV9 and TRBJ1-2, the complete variable domain is DSGVTQTPKHLITATGQRVTLRCSPRSGDLSVYWYQQSLDQGLQFLIQYYNGEERAKGNILERFSAQQFPDLHSELNLSSLELGDSALYFCASSPEVGGSLYTFGSGTRLTVV.